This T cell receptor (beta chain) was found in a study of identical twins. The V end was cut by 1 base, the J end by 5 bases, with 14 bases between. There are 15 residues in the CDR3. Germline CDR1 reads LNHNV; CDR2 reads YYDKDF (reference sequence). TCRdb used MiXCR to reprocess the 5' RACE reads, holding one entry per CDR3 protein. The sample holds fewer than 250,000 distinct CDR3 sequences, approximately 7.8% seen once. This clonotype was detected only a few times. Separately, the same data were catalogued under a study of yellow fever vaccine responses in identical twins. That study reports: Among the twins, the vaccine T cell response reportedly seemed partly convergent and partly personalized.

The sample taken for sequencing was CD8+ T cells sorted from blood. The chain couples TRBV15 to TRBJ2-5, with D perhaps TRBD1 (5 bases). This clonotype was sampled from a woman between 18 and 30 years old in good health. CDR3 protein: CATSRGDSSPETQYF. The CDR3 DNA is TGTGCCACCAGCAGAGGAGACAGTTCGCCTGAGACCCAGTACTTC.